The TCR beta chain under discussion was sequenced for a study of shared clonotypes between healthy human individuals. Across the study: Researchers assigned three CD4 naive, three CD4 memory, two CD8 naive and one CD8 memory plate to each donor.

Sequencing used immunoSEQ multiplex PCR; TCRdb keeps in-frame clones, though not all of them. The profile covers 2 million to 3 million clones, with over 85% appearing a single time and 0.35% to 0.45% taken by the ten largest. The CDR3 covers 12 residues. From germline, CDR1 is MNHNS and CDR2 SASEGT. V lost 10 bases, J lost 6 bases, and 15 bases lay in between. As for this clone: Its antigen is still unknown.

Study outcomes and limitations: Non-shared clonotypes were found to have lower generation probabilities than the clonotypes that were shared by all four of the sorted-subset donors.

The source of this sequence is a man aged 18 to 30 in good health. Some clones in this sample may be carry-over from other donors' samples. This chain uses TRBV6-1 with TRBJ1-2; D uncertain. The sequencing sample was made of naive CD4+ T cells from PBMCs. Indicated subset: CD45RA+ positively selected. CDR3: CATLLLPHGYTF. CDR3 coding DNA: TGTGCCACTCTCTTACTCCCTCATGGCTACACCTTC.